This TCR beta chain was recovered during a study of shared clonotypes between healthy human individuals. The germline CDR1 and CDR2 sequences are SEHNR and FQNEAQ (reference sequence). J lost 2 bases, V lost 5 bases, and 8 bases had no gene match. The CDR3 is made up of 16 amino acids. Generated by immunoSEQ multiplex PCR, the TCRdb table keeps only in-frame clones and is missing some. The sample lists 700,000 to 950,000 clones, around 96% occurring once. Comment on this clone: Its cognate antigen is unknown.

Naive CD8 cells lacked CD45RO and underwent positive selection for CCR7, leaving out terminally differentiated effector memory CD45RA+ cells. Notes on the study in general: A limitation of the genetic and exposure-history diversity represented arose from few donors. Sequencing depth was expected to influence donor clonotype sharing.

Material for sequencing was naive CD8+ T cells sorted from blood. The rearrangement uses TRBV7-9 and TRBJ2-1; 8 nucleotides line up with TRBD1. The source of this sequence is a man aged 30-40 years in good health. The CDR3 reads CASSPTRTGPYNEQFF. In DNA, the CDR3 is TGTGCCAGCAGCCCCACCAGGACAGGGCCCTACAATGAGCAGTTCTTC.